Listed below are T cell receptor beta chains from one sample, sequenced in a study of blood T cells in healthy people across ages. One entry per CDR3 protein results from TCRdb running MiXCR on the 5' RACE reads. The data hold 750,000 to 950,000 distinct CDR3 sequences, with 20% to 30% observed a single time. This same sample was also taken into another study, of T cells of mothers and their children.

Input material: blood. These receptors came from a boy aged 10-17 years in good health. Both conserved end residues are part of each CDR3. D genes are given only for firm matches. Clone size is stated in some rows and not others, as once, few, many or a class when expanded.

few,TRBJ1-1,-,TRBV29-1,CSVVVNTEAFF,TGCAGCGTTGTGGTAAACACTGAAGCTTTCTTT
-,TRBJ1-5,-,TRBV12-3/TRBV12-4,CASSLLAGFQPQHF,TGTGCCAGCAGTTTATTGGCAGGGTTTCAGCCCCAGCATTTT
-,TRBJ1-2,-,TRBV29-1,CSVALRVYNYGYTF,TGCAGCGTTGCTCTCAGAGTTTACAACTATGGCTACACCTTC
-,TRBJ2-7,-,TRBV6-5,CASSYSGVRSYEQYF,TGTGCCAGCAGTTACTCTGGGGTGCGCTCCTACGAGCAGTACTTC
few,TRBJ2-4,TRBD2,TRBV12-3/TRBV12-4,CASSLSLAGGKHSLAKNIQYF,TGTGCCAGCAGTTTGAGTCTAGCGGGGGGCAAACACTCCCTAGCCAAAAACATTCAGTACTTC
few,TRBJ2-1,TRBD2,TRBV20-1,CSALGLAGLSYNEQFF,TGCAGTGCTCTTGGACTAGCGGGGCTATCCTACAATGAGCAGTTCTTC
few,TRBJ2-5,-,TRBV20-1,CSAREPTADQETQYF,TGCAGTGCTAGAGAGCCAACGGCTGACCAAGAGACCCAGTACTTC
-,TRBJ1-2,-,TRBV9,CASSVGEYGYTF,TGTGCCAGCAGCGTAGGAGAGTATGGCTACACCTTC
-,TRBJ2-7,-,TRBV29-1,CSVEDGPLSSYEQYF,TGCAGCGTTGAAGATGGACCGCTGAGCTCCTACGAGCAGTACTTC
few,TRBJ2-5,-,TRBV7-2,CASSFPWRPGQETQYF,TGTGCCAGCAGCTTTCCTTGGCGCCCCGGCCAAGAGACCCAGTACTTC
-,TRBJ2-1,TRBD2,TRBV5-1,CASSFPGLAANEQFF,TGCGCCAGCAGCTTCCCGGGACTAGCAGCCAATGAGCAGTTCTTC
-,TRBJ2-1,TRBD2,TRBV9,CASSGTSGGAAEQFF,TGTGCCAGCAGCGGAACTAGCGGGGGGGCCGCTGAGCAGTTCTTC
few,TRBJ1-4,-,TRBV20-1,CSARRVANEKLFF,TGCAGTGCTAGGAGAGTGGCTAATGAAAAACTGTTTTTT
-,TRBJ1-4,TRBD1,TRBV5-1,CASRSDRTRFF,TGCGCCAGCAGATCGGACAGGACGAGATTTTTT
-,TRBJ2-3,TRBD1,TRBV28,CASGSTGGAGDTQYF,TGTGCCAGCGGGTCAACAGGGGGCGCGGGAGATACGCAGTATTTT
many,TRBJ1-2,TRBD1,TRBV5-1,CASSPGQNYGYTF,TGTGCCAGCAGCCCGGGACAGAACTATGGCTACACCTTC
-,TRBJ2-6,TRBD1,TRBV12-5,CASGLGTGGISGANVLTF,TGTGCTAGTGGTCTGGGGACAGGGGGTATCTCTGGGGCCAACGTCCTGACTTTC
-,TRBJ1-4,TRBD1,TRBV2,CASTGTASEKLFF,TGTGCCAGCACCGGGACAGCGAGTGAAAAACTGTTTTTT